This entry lists 17 T cell receptor beta chains sequenced from one sample in a study of response to subunit inactivated influenza vaccine. MiXCR was run by TCRdb on the RT-PCR reads, yielding one entry per CDR3 protein. The sample contains 650,000 to 800,000 distinct CDR3 sequences, around a sixth of which appear only once. The sample in question was PBMCs from blood, obtained about 5 days after vaccination. These receptors originate from a man aged 45-65 years who received an inactivated influenza vaccine.

A few counts support this clonotype. This chain links TRBV20-1 with TRBJ1-2; no firm D call. This CDR3 is 11 amino acids long. Germline V lookup: CDR1 DFQATT, CDR2 SNEGSKA (reference sequence). V gave up 2 bases and J gave up 0 bases, with 1 base separating them. This CDR3 reads CSARSNYGYTF. CDR3 DNA sequence: TGCAGTGCTAGATCTAACTATGGCTACACCTTC.

This clonotype has just a few counts. V and J are TRBV12-3 or TRBV12-4 and TRBJ2-5; TRBD2 is a possible D gene (5 bases). Trimming removed 2 bases from V and 3 bases from J, with 7 bases in between. This CDR3 comprises 13 residues. This CDR3 is CASSLYGEETQYF. The DNA of the CDR3 is TGTGCCAGCAGTTTATACGGGGAAGAGACCCAGTACTTC.

The chain recombines TRBV12-3 or TRBV12-4 with TRBJ2-5; 12 nucleotides agree with TRBD1. The trim removed 6 bases at V and 1 base at J, leaving 12 bases unmatched. The CDR3 length is 18 residues. The CDR3 nucleotides read TGTGCCAGCAGAATTACCGGGACAGGGGGCCCATTCCAAGAGACCCAGTACTTC. Protein sequence: CASRITGTGGPFQETQYF.

The chain uses TRBV11-2 and TRBJ2-1; no clear D. There are 14 residues in the CDR3. With 1 base removed from V and 4 bases from J, the gap between germline ends came to 8 bases. CDR1 is SGHAT and CDR2 is FQNNGV in the germline V gene. CDR3 in amino acids: CASSLVPLYNEQFF. CDR3 in DNA: TGTGCCAGCAGCTTAGTTCCTCTGTACAATGAGCAGTTCTTC.

The chain joins TRBV12-3 or TRBV12-4 to TRBJ2-5; D is uncertain. The V and J ends lost 6 bases and 3 bases respectively, with 11 bases between them. The CDR3 runs to 13 residues. This CDR3 is CASRLSAEETQYF. CDR3 DNA sequence: TGTGCCAGCAGGTTATCAGCTGAAGAGACCCAGTACTTC.

This clonotype was counted between two and nine times. CDR3 DNA: TGTGCCAGCAGCTTAGCCGGGGGCCGCGGAGGTTCACCCCTCCACTTT. Translating gives CASSLAGGRGGSPLHF. The J gene is TRBJ1-6, the V gene TRBV7-9; weak D call: TRBD1 (6 bases). Germline assignment: CDR1 SEHNR and CDR2 FQNEAQ (reference sequence). The CDR3 spans 16 residues. Trimming shortened V by 0 bases and J by 9 bases, and 15 bases separated the two germline ends. The full variable domain, rest sourced from reference TRBV7-9 and TRBJ1-6, is DTGVSQNPRHKITKRGQNVTFRCDPISEHNRLYWYRQTLGQGPEFLTYFQNEAQLEKSRLLSDRFSAERPKGSFSTLEIQRTEQGDSAMYLCASSLAGGRGGSPLHFGNGTRLTVT.

This clonotype was seen more than once but under ten times. The chain carries TRBV11-2 and TRBJ2-5, with TRBD2 identical over 13 bases. Looked up from germline, CDR1 is SGHAT and CDR2 is FQNNGV. The V segment lost 5 bases and the J segment 2 bases; nucleotides outside the gene matches: 5. This CDR3 is 16 amino acids long. The CDR3 DNA follows: TGTGCCAGCAGCGAGACACTAGCGGGGGGGCAAGAGACCCAGTACTTC. It translates to CASSETLAGGQETQYF.

The J gene is TRBJ2-2, the V gene TRBV30, with D perhaps matching TRBD1 or TRBD2 (5 bases each). Per the germline V gene, CDR1 is GTSNPN and CDR2 is SVGIG (reference sequence). There are 15 residues in the CDR3. Trimming removed 2 bases at V and 4 bases at J, with 14 bases between. The CDR3 DNA reads as TGTGCCTGGAGTTTCACCGGGACGCCCACCGGGGAGCTGTTTTTT. Translating it yields CAWSFTGTPTGELFF.

V is TRBV30 and J is TRBJ2-7, with 10 bases identical to TRBD2. CDR3 length: 16 residues. Trimming cost V 0 bases and J 3 bases; bases outside gene matches: 8. Germline assignment: CDR1 GTSNPN and CDR2 SVGIG (reference sequence). CDR3 loop: CAWSVKAGGPLYEQYF. CDR3 coding DNA: TGTGCCTGGAGTGTAAAAGCGGGGGGGCCGCTCTACGAGCAGTACTTC.

The rearrangement joins TRBV6-2 or TRBV6-3 to TRBJ2-5; 10 bases map to TRBD2. This CDR3 comprises 15 residues. CDR1 and CDR2 from the germline V gene are MNHEY and SVGEGT. V shed 0 bases, J shed 5 bases, and the junction held 3 bases outside the gene matches. In nucleotides, the CDR3 is TGTGCCAGCAGTTACTCGGCTAGCGGGAGTGAGACCCAGTACTTC. It yields the protein CASSYSASGSETQYF.

The rearrangement links TRBV3-1 to TRBJ2-7, with a possible D match to TRBD2 (5 bases). Germline V gene sequence: CDR1 LGHDT, CDR2 YNNKEL (reference sequence). V lost 4 bases to trimming and J lost 0 bases, with 16 bases between them. CDR3 length equals 16 residues. The CDR3 here is CASSRDTGVSSYEQYF. The CDR3 DNA is TGTGCCAGCAGCCGTGACACCGGGGTGAGCTCCTACGAGCAGTACTTC.

The chain uses TRBV20-1 and TRBJ1-2, with D perhaps TRBD1 (6 bases). This CDR3 is 14 amino acids long. Germline CDR1 reads DFQATT; CDR2 reads SNEGSKA (reference sequence). V dropped 2 bases and J dropped 7 bases, with 17 bases sitting between them. Here the CDR3 reads CSARMPSGDFGYTF. CDR3 DNA sequence: TGCAGTGCTAGAATGCCTTCAGGGGATTTTGGCTACACCTTC.

V is TRBV7-9 and J is TRBJ1-3, with D perhaps matching TRBD1 (6 bases). V was cut by 5 bases and J by 0 bases, with 17 bases left in between. The CDR3 covers 17 residues. CDR1 and CDR2 from the germline V gene are SEHNR and FQNEAQ (reference sequence). The CDR3 DNA sequence: TGTGCCAGCAGCGAAAAGACAGGCCCAAGCTCTGGAAACACCATATATTTT. Translated, it gives CASSEKTGPSSGNTIYF.

This clonotype was found many times. V gene TRBV25-1 combines with J gene TRBJ2-6; tentatively, D is TRBD1 (6 bases). V lost 11 bases and J 2 bases, leaving 7 bases between the germline ends. Per the germline V gene, CDR1 is MGHDK and CDR2 is SYGVNS. The CDR3 is 12 amino acids. The CDR3 here is CAAGAGANVLTF. CDR3 bases: TGTGCCGCAGGGGCTGGGGCCAACGTCCTGACTTTC.

V gene TRBV7-9 combines with J gene TRBJ2-3, with TRBD2 matching over 9 bases. This CDR3 comprises 16 residues. Germline V gives CDR1 SEHNR, CDR2 FQNEAQ (reference sequence). The V gene end was trimmed by 5 bases and the J gene end by 2 bases; junction bases not matched to a gene: 8. The CDR3 sequence is CASSERAGGTTDTQYF. The CDR3 DNA reads as TGTGCCAGCAGCGAAAGAGCGGGAGGCACCACAGATACGCAGTATTTT.

The chain uses TRBV10-3 and TRBJ2-2; 11 bases align to TRBD2. The V gene's germline CDR1 is ENHRY and CDR2 SYGVKD. Trimming at V came to 6 bases and at J to 2 bases, leaving 8 bases not matched to a gene. The CDR3 contains 17 residues. CDR3 amino acids: CAISQGGLADNTGELFF. The CDR3, as DNA: TGTGCCATCAGCCAGGGGGGACTAGCGGACAACACCGGGGAGCTGTTTTTT.

This clonotype was counted a few times. This chain connects TRBV19 to TRBJ2-2; possibly TRBD2 for D (5 bases). Trimming took 1 base from V and 4 from J, leaving 7 bases between them. The CDR3 has 14 amino acids. Germline CDR1 LNHDA, CDR2 SQIVND (reference sequence). For the CDR3, the DNA is TGTGCCAGTAGTATAGGCGGGTCCACCGGGGAGCTGTTTTTT. Translating it yields CASSIGGSTGELFF.